The rows below give T cell receptor beta chains drawn from one sample of a study of cytomegalovirus exposure and HLA in healthy donors. This table comes from immunoSEQ multiplex PCR, and its TCRdb copy is limited to in-frame clones, with some not included. The data show fewer than 95,000 clones, approximately 63% seen once. The material sequenced was PBMCs. These receptors were taken from a woman aged 30 to 39 in good health and CMV-seronegative. CDR3s include the opening cysteine and the closing phenylalanine or tryptophan. A D gene is named only where the DNA matches it firmly. Clone size is shown for a subset of rows, as once, few, many or a class of expanded clone.

clone size: NA
J gene: TRBJ1-2
D gene: TRBD1
V gene: TRBV7-9
CDR3 protein: CASSSRTGRNYGYTF
CDR3 DNA: TGTGCCAGCAGCTCTCGGACAGGGCGAAACTATGGCTACACCTTC

clone size: once
J gene: TRBJ2-6
D gene: TRBD1
V gene: TRBV19
CDR3 protein: CASSRQGSGANVLTF
CDR3 DNA: TGTGCCAGTAGTAGACAGGGCTCTGGGGCCAACGTCCTGACTTTC

clone size: NA
J gene: TRBJ2-3
D gene: TRBD2
V gene: TRBV4-2
CDR3 protein: CASSQQQAGGGADTQYF
CDR3 DNA: TGTGCCAGCAGCCAACAGCAGGCGGGGGGCGGGGCAGATACGCAGTATTTT

clone size: NA
J gene: TRBJ1-2
D gene: NA
V gene: TRBV30
CDR3 protein: CAWSRDSNYGYTF
CDR3 DNA: TGTGCCTGGAGTCGGGACTCAAACTATGGCTACACCTTC

clone size: once
J gene: TRBJ2-3
D gene: NA
V gene: TRBV30
CDR3 protein: CAWSSKGSPDTQYF
CDR3 DNA: TGTGCCTGGAGTTCTAAAGGGAGCCCAGATACGCAGTATTTT

clone size: once
J gene: TRBJ2-3
D gene: NA
V gene: TRBV4-1
CDR3 protein: CASSLAGALADTQYF
CDR3 DNA: TGCGCCAGCAGCCTTGCAGGCGCACTGGCAGATACGCAGTATTTT

clone size: NA
J gene: TRBJ2-5
D gene: NA
V gene: TRBV28
CDR3 protein: CASSKGLNQETQYF
CDR3 DNA: TGTGCCAGCAGTAAGGGACTTAACCAAGAGACCCAGTACTTC

clone size: NA
J gene: TRBJ2-5
D gene: NA
V gene: TRBV14
CDR3 protein: CASSQSGETQYF
CDR3 DNA: TGTGCCAGCAGCCAGTCGGGGGAGACCCAGTACTTC

clone size: NA
J gene: TRBJ2-3
D gene: NA
V gene: TRBV7-7
CDR3 protein: CASSPSVGHTDTQYF
CDR3 DNA: TGTGCCAGCAGCCCCAGCGTGGGGCACACAGATACGCAGTATTTT

clone size: few
J gene: TRBJ1-4
D gene: NA
V gene: TRBV9
CDR3 protein: CASSGGSLNEKLFF
CDR3 DNA: TGTGCCAGCAGCGGCGGGAGCCTTAATGAAAAACTGTTTTTT

clone size: NA
J gene: TRBJ2-3
D gene: TRBD2
V gene: TRBV5-4
CDR3 protein: CASSPSRGRSPDTQYF
CDR3 DNA: TGTGCCAGCAGCCCATCTCGCGGGAGGTCGCCAGATACGCAGTATTTT

clone size: few
J gene: TRBJ2-7
D gene: TRBD1
V gene: TRBV28
CDR3 protein: CASSKFRFGTGRSYEQYF
CDR3 DNA: TGTGCCAGCAGTAAATTCCGTTTCGGGACAGGCCGCTCCTACGAGCAGTACTTC

clone size: NA
J gene: TRBJ1-2
D gene: TRBD1
V gene: TRBV18
CDR3 protein: CASSPGQGNGYTF
CDR3 DNA: TGTGCCAGCTCCCCGGGACAGGGCAATGGCTACACCTTC

clone size: few
J gene: TRBJ2-1
D gene: NA
V gene: TRBV4-3
CDR3 protein: CASSQDPTGGLLNEQFF
CDR3 DNA: TGCGCCAGCAGCCAAGATCCCACCGGGGGGCTCCTCAATGAGCAGTTCTTC

clone size: NA
J gene: TRBJ2-3
D gene: NA
V gene: TRBV10-3
CDR3 protein: CAISERGDTQYF
CDR3 DNA: TGTGCCATCAGTGAACGGGGGGATACGCAGTATTTT

clone size: NA
J gene: TRBJ2-1
D gene: TRBD1
V gene: TRBV2
CDR3 protein: CASSAETGDHEQFF
CDR3 DNA: TGTGCCAGCAGTGCCGAAACAGGGGACCATGAGCAGTTCTTC

clone size: NA
J gene: TRBJ2-7
D gene: NA
V gene: TRBV11-3
CDR3 protein: CASSPGPGGYEQYF
CDR3 DNA: TGTGCCAGCAGCCCCGGGCCCGGGGGATACGAGCAGTACTTC

clone size: NA
J gene: TRBJ1-1
D gene: TRBD1
V gene: TRBV6-5
CDR3 protein: CASRRGLDEAFF
CDR3 DNA: TGTGCCAGCAGGAGGGGGCTGGATGAAGCTTTCTTT

clone size: few
J gene: TRBJ2-2
D gene: NA
V gene: TRBV11-2
CDR3 protein: CASSQGSPGELFF
CDR3 DNA: TGTGCCAGCAGTCAGGGGTCCCCCGGGGAGCTGTTTTTT

clone size: NA
J gene: TRBJ2-7
D gene: NA
V gene: TRBV6-5
CDR3 protein: CASSYSGDTYEQYF
CDR3 DNA: TGTGCCAGCAGTTACTCGGGGGACACCTACGAGCAGTACTTC

clone size: few
J gene: TRBJ2-7
D gene: TRBD2
V gene: TRBV5-1
CDR3 protein: CASSLREGSYEQYF
CDR3 DNA: TGCGCCAGCAGCTTGCGGGAGGGCTCCTACGAGCAGTACTTC

clone size: NA
J gene: TRBJ1-3
D gene: TRBD1
V gene: TRBV29-1
CDR3 protein: CSVVGTVLSGNTIYF
CDR3 DNA: TGCAGCGTGGTGGGGACAGTTCTGTCTGGAAACACCATATATTTT

clone size: few
J gene: TRBJ1-5
D gene: NA
V gene: TRBV18
CDR3 protein: CASSDSPYSNQPQHF
CDR3 DNA: TGTGCCAGCTCGGACAGCCCATATAGCAATCAGCCCCAGCATTTT

clone size: NA
J gene: TRBJ1-5
D gene: TRBD1
V gene: TRBV28
CDR3 protein: CASSLPGQGASNQPQHF
CDR3 DNA: TGTGCCAGCAGTCTCCCAGGGCAGGGGGCTTCGAATCAGCCCCAGCATTTT

clone size: NA
J gene: TRBJ2-7
D gene: NA
V gene: TRBV29-1
CDR3 protein: CSVEDRIYEQYF
CDR3 DNA: TGCAGCGTTGAAGACAGAATCTACGAGCAGTACTTC

clone size: few
J gene: TRBJ2-1
D gene: TRBD2
V gene: TRBV9
CDR3 protein: CASSVELAGVPNEQFF
CDR3 DNA: TGTGCCAGCAGCGTAGAGTTAGCGGGGGTTCCCAATGAGCAGTTCTTC

clone size: NA
J gene: TRBJ2-7
D gene: TRBD2
V gene: TRBV10-1
CDR3 protein: CASSDGLAGAEQYF
CDR3 DNA: TGCGCCAGCAGTGATGGGCTAGCGGGAGCCGAGCAGTACTTC

clone size: NA
J gene: TRBJ2-1
D gene: TRBD2
V gene: TRBV5-1
CDR3 protein: CASSFFSGVTNEQFF
CDR3 DNA: TGCGCCAGCAGCTTTTTTAGCGGGGTTACCAATGAGCAGTTCTTC

clone size: NA
J gene: TRBJ1-4
D gene: NA
V gene: TRBV7-9
CDR3 protein: CASPGTNEKLFF
CDR3 DNA: TGTGCCAGCCCCGGGACTAATGAAAAACTGTTTTTT

clone size: NA
J gene: TRBJ2-3
D gene: TRBD2
V gene: TRBV28
CDR3 protein: CASSLWDSGGSTDTQYF
CDR3 DNA: TGTGCCAGCAGTTTATGGGACTCGGGGGGTAGCACAGATACGCAGTATTTT

clone size: NA
J gene: TRBJ1-4
D gene: TRBD1
V gene: TRBV6-5
CDR3 protein: CASSYGGQGREKLFF
CDR3 DNA: TGTGCCAGCAGTTACGGAGGACAGGGAAGGGAAAAACTGTTTTTT

clone size: NA
J gene: TRBJ1-2
D gene: TRBD1
V gene: TRBV27
CDR3 protein: CASSSDRSYGYTF
CDR3 DNA: TGTGCCAGCAGTTCGGACAGGTCCTATGGCTACACCTTC

clone size: NA
J gene: TRBJ1-1
D gene: TRBD1
V gene: TRBV2
CDR3 protein: CASSDARDRGYRTEAFF
CDR3 DNA: TGTGCCAGCAGTGACGCCCGGGACAGGGGGTATCGAACTGAAGCTTTCTTT

clone size: NA
J gene: TRBJ2-7
D gene: NA
V gene: TRBV9
CDR3 protein: CASSVGRGGSYEQYF
CDR3 DNA: TGTGCCAGCAGCGTGGGGAGGGGGGGCTCCTACGAGCAGTACTTC

clone size: few
J gene: TRBJ1-2
D gene: NA
V gene: TRBV2
CDR3 protein: CASSSGDGIYGYTF
CDR3 DNA: TGTGCCAGCAGTTCGGGGGACGGGATTTATGGCTACACCTTC

clone size: NA
J gene: TRBJ1-2
D gene: TRBD1
V gene: TRBV29-1
CDR3 protein: CSVEGGQGGGYTF
CDR3 DNA: TGCAGCGTTGAGGGAGGACAGGGGGGTGGCTACACCTTC

clone size: NA
J gene: TRBJ2-1
D gene: TRBD1
V gene: TRBV7-4
CDR3 protein: CASSLGPTPAPTGGVDEQFF
CDR3 DNA: TGTGCCAGCAGCTTAGGGCCTACCCCGGCCCCGACAGGGGGAGTCGATGAGCAGTTCTTC

clone size: few
J gene: TRBJ1-3
D gene: TRBD1
V gene: TRBV5-5
CDR3 protein: CASSFLPDRGSGNTIYF
CDR3 DNA: TGTGCCAGCAGCTTTTTACCGGACAGGGGCTCTGGAAACACCATATATTTT

clone size: NA
J gene: TRBJ1-5
D gene: TRBD1
V gene: TRBV27
CDR3 protein: CASSSGQGEVNQPQHF
CDR3 DNA: TGTGCCAGCAGTTCGGGACAGGGGGAAGTCAATCAGCCCCAGCATTTT

clone size: NA
J gene: TRBJ1-5
D gene: NA
V gene: TRBV19
CDR3 protein: CASSQAPPYSNQPQHF
CDR3 DNA: TGTGCCAGTAGTCAGGCACCCCCTTATAGCAATCAGCCCCAGCATTTT

clone size: NA
J gene: TRBJ2-2
D gene: TRBD2
V gene: TRBV9
CDR3 protein: CASTLSSGTTTGELFF
CDR3 DNA: TGTGCCAGCACCCTATCCTCCGGGACTACAACCGGGGAGCTGTTTTTT

clone size: NA
J gene: TRBJ1-2
D gene: TRBD1
V gene: TRBV6-5
CDR3 protein: CASSLTGEWGYTF
CDR3 DNA: TGTGCCAGCAGCCTCACAGGGGAATGGGGCTACACCTTC

clone size: NA
J gene: TRBJ2-1
D gene: NA
V gene: TRBV20-1
CDR3 protein: CSAVEGVEQFF
CDR3 DNA: TGCAGTGCTGTGGAGGGTGTTGAGCAGTTCTTC

clone size: NA
J gene: TRBJ1-2
D gene: TRBD1
V gene: TRBV6-5
CDR3 protein: CASRRDRGLSDGYTF
CDR3 DNA: TGTGCCAGCAGACGTGACAGGGGGCTTTCAGATGGCTACACCTTC

clone size: NA
J gene: TRBJ1-2
D gene: TRBD1
V gene: TRBV2
CDR3 protein: CASSPTRFFGQGRQDGYTF
CDR3 DNA: TGTGCCAGCAGCCCGACACGATTCTTCGGACAGGGGCGCCAAGATGGCTACACCTTC

clone size: NA
J gene: TRBJ2-1
D gene: NA
V gene: TRBV11-3
CDR3 protein: CASSLGWGGDEQFF
CDR3 DNA: TGTGCCAGCAGCTTAGGATGGGGGGGCGATGAGCAGTTCTTC